The clone carrying this TCR beta chain was recorded many times. Its matching antigen is unknown. This specimen comes from a study of CD8 T cells in ankylosing spondylitis. Study-level findings and limits: In synovial fluid and blood from reactive arthritis, some motif variants were previously reported.

Quantitative molecular-barcoded 5'-RACE generated the TCR beta libraries. MiXCR, run by TCRdb on the 5' RACE reads, gives a single entry per CDR3 protein. The profile shows 200,000 to 250,000 distinct CDR3 sequences, around a tenth of them singletons. J gave up 6 bases and V 1 base, and 6 bases lay outside the gene matches. Germline assignment: CDR1 SGHKS and CDR2 YYEKEE (reference sequence). This CDR3 is built from 16 residues. The genes are TRBV5-5 and TRBJ2-2, with 10 bases identical to TRBD2. The specimen was blood, either unsorted or a sorted T cell fraction (not recorded which). This sequence originates from a male donor with ankylosing spondylitis or in good health (not recorded which). DNA for the CDR3: TGTGCCAGCAGCTTGAGGTCTAGCGGGGGCCCCGGGGAGCTGTTTTTT. Translating it yields CASSLRSSGGPGELFF.